The T cell receptor (beta chain) described here comes from a study of blood T cell repertoires in COVID-19. Libraries were prepared by immunoSEQ multiplex PCR; TCRdb keeps only in-frame clonotypes and omits some of them. The data show 200,000 to 250,000 clones, with about four fifths seen just once and 8.5% to 10% held by the top ten. This clonotype was obtained from a woman between 50 and 59 years old with acute COVID-19. The sample comprised PBMCs or T cells enriched from blood (not recorded which).

CDR3 coding DNA: TGTGCCAGCTCACCCCTCGGAACAGGCACCGGGGAGCTGTTTTTT. Translation gives CASSPLGTGTGELFF. V and J are TRBV18 and TRBJ2-2; D is possibly TRBD1 (5 bases). V was cut by 3 bases and J by 4 bases, with 12 bases left in between. From germline, CDR1 is KGHSH and CDR2 LQKENI. CDR3 length: 15 residues. Together with reference TRBV18 and TRBJ2-2, the CDR3 gives the full variable domain: NAGVMQNPRHLVRRRGQEARLRCSPMKGHSHVYWYRQLPEEGLKFMVYLQKENIIDESGMPKERFSAEFPKEGPSILRIQQVVRGDSAAYFCASSPLGTGTGELFFGEGSRLTVL.